Listed here are 6 T cell receptor beta chains from one sample, sequenced in a study of vaccination and CD4 T cells after COVID-19. Their recognized antigens are unknown. The Oncomine TCR Beta short-read assay sequenced DNA from cultured CD4+ T cells. TCRdb recomputed calls from the PCR reads with MiXCR, one row per CDR3 protein. The sample includes around 19,000 distinct CDR3 sequences, 45% to 55% seen only once; the top ten take 6.5% to 9%. Treatment reported: roughly ten-day PBMC culture with coronavirus spike peptide pools or control peptides (ViraFEST assay). The sample comprised CD4+ T cells from blood, cultured in vitro. Receptors originate from a human donor who had recovered from COVID-19.

This clonotype turned up a few times. The chain links TRBV20-1 to TRBJ1-6; D gene ambiguous. This CDR3 spans 15 amino acids. Trimming took off 2 bases at V and 7 bases at J, with 15 bases between the two ends. From germline, CDR1 is DFQATT and CDR2 SNEGSKA (reference sequence). The CDR3 DNA reads TGCAGTGCTAGACAACCTAGTACCGGGAATTCACCCCTCCACTTT. It specifies CSARQPSTGNSPLHF.

This clonotype was counted a few times. J is TRBJ1-5 and V is TRBV7-8; D is undetermined. The germline V and J ends were trimmed by 1 base and 3 bases, with 10 bases remaining between them. Germline assignment: CDR1 SGHVS and CDR2 FQNEAQ. This CDR3 spans 15 amino acids. The CDR3 reads CASSLDRGPNQPQHF. In DNA, the CDR3 is TGTGCCAGCAGCTTAGACAGAGGCCCCAATCAGCCCCAGCATTTT.

The V and J genes are TRBV12-3 or TRBV12-4 and TRBJ1-1; weak D call: TRBD1 (5 bases). This CDR3 is 15 amino acids long. Between the trimmed V and J ends, which lost 5 bases and 5 bases, there was a span of 18 bases. CDR3 coding DNA: TGTGCCAGCAGTAAGGTGGGGGGGTTTCGGACTGAAGCTTTCTTT. Encoded protein: CASSKVGGFRTEAFF.

This clonotype has only one observation. V is TRBV5-4 and J is TRBJ2-2; 9 positions match TRBD1. The CDR3 runs 16 residues. Germline values: CDR1 SGHNT, CDR2 YYREEE (reference sequence). The junction had 9 bases not matched to a gene; V was cut back by 4 bases and J by 5 bases. This CDR3 reads CASSLLTGGNTGELFF. CDR3 DNA: TGTGCCAGCAGCCTCCTGACAGGGGGTAATACCGGGGAGCTGTTTTTT.

This clonotype was seen a handful of times. The chain couples TRBV21-1 to TRBJ1-5; the D call TRBD1 from the table was never checked on the DNA. TRBV21-1 is a pseudogene segment. This CDR3 has 14 amino acids. CDR3 bases: TGTGCCAGCAGCGCTAACAGGGCGGATCAGCCCCAGCATTTT. This encodes CASSANRADQPQHF.

V gene TRBV7-3 combines with J gene TRBJ1-6; TRBD1 matches at 10 bases. Germline lookup yields CDR1 SGHTA and CDR2 FQGTGA. V lost 3 bases to trimming and J lost 10 bases; unmatched junction nucleotides: 12. This CDR3 has 17 amino acids. CDR3 in DNA: TGTGCCAGCAGCTTGGGCCAGACCGGGACAGGGGACTCACCCCTCCACTTT. This codes for CASSLGQTGTGDSPLHF.